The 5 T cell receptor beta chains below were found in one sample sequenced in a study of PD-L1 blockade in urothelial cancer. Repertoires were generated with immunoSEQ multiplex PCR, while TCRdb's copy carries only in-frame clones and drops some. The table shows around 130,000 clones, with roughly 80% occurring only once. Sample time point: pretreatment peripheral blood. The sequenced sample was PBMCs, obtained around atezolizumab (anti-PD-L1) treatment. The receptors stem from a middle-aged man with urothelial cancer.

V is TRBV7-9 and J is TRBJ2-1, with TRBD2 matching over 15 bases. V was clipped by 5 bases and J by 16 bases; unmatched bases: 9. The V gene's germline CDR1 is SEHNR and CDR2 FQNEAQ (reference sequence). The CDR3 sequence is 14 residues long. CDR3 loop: CASSPGLAGGPLFF. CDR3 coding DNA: TGTGCCAGCAGCCCCGGACTAGCGGGAGGGCCGTTATTCTTC.

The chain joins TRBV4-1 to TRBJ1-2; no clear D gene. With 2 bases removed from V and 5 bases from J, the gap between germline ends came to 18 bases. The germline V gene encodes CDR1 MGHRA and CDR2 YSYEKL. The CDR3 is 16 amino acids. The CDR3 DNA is TGCGCCAGCAGCCAAAGAACAGATGGAGCGGCTTATGGCTACACCTTC. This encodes CASSQRTDGAAYGYTF.

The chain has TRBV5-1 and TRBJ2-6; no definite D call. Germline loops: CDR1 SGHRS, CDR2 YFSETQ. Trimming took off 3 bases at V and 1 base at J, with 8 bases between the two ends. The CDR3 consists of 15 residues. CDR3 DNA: TGCGCCAGCAGCTCTATCCCATCTGGGGCCAACGTCCTGACTTTC. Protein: CASSSIPSGANVLTF. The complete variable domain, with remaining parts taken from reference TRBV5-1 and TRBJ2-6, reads KAGVTQTPRYLIKTRGQQVTLSCSPISGHRSVSWYQQTPGQGLQFLFEYFSETQRNKGNFPGRFSGRQFSNSRSEMNVSTLELGDSALYLCASSSIPSGANVLTFGAGSRLTVL.

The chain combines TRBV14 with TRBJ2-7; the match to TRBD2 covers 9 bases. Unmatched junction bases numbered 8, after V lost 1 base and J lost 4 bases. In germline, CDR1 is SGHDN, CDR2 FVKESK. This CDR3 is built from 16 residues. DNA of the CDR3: TGTGCCAGCAGCCAAGGCCTCGCAGCGGGAGGTTACGAGCAGTACTTC. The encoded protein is CASSQGLAAGGYEQYF.

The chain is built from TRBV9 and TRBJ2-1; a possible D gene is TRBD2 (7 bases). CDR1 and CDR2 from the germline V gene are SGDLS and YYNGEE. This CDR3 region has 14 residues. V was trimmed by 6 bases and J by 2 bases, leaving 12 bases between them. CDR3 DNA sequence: TGTGCCAGCACGCGGGGGCAGACCTACAATGAGCAGTTCTTC. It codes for CASTRGQTYNEQFF.